This TCR beta chain emerged from a study of T-cell memory formation after mild COVID-19. Overall study findings and caveats: Among clones contracting day 15 to 85, CD4/CD8 was balanced, whereas later expanders leaned CD4+. CD4+ contracting clones were mainly CM and EM; CD8+ ones, EMRA.

Of note for this clonotype: Antigen: not known.

Using constant-segment primers, 5'RACE produced TCR alpha and TCR beta cDNA libraries carrying sample barcodes and UMIs. TCRdb independently ran MiXCR on the 5' RACE reads; one entry per CDR3 protein. This sample carries about 200,000 distinct CDR3 sequences, approximately 10% of them seen once, and the ten largest clones take about 3.8%. The CDR3 contains 17 residues. V gave up 5 bases and J gave up 8 bases; unmatched junction bases: 20. From germline, CDR1 is MNHEY and CDR2 SVGAGI. V is TRBV6-5 and J is TRBJ1-1; 7 nucleotides align to TRBD1. The receptor's source is a man aged 18 to 30 who had mild COVID-19 (a few samples of this study predate the infection). Cell type and time point are not known. The sequenced sample was PBMCs or a T cell subset sorted from them (not recorded which). CDR3: CASSKRQGNLKVLEAFF. The DNA of the CDR3 is TGTGCCAGCAGTAAGCGACAGGGAAACCTGAAAGTCCTCGAAGCTTTCTTT.